This T cell receptor beta chain was captured in a study of T cells in Graves' hyperthyroidism and ophthalmopathy (dated by TCRdb to about 2019). Regarding the complete study: Peripheral blood was sampled at the time of initial diagnosis, prior to any treatment. A discovery cohort of 95 to 100 patients, about 40 with Graves' ophthalmopathy and 57 with stable Graves' hyperthyroidism, was used to find distinguishing TCR V-J signatures. Whether ophthalmopathy could be predicted prospectively was tested in an independent validation cohort made up of some 20 hyperthyroidism patients plus 17 patients who later progressed to ophthalmopathy. The approximately 95 discovery patients were divided at random into training and test sets in a 7:3 ratio. In addition, the study compared T-cell repertoires in thyroid tissue and in blood from over 5 Graves' hyperthyroidism patients. Following sampling, methimazole starting at 30 mg daily was given to hyperthyroidism patients, and high-dose intravenous methylprednisolone was given to ophthalmopathy patients. The paper reports TCR Vbeta CDR3 sequencing of approximately 140 peripheral blood samples: 40 to 45 ophthalmopathy, under 80 hyperthyroidism and around 17 progressor patients.

A patient counted as having stable Graves' hyperthyroidism if no progression to ophthalmopathy occurred over 18 months of follow-up. Hyperthyroidism patients were aged 18 to 65 years and newly diagnosed, with disease duration of less than 2 months. Any patient with an uncontrolled infection, another autoimmune disease, pregnancy or lactation was excluded. Diagnoses were based on clinical symptoms, serum thyroxine and TRAb, thyroid ultrasound and orbital computed tomography. PBMCs were isolated from 10 ml of fresh peripheral blood by Ficoll-Paque density gradient centrifugation. Trizol reagent was used to extract total RNA, and RNA quality was then checked on an Agilent 2100 Bioanalyzer. A note on this clonotype: The antigen this receptor binds is unknown. Qualities for individual bases were not recorded, and no much larger clone is one base off.

The TCR beta CDR3 regions were amplified from RNA transcripts. For the first round of RT-PCR on the TCR CDR3, the HTBI primer set was used together with the Qiagen OneStep RT-PCR kit. The libraries were constructed in a second round of multiplex PCR and then size-selected and purified. The libraries were sequenced on an Illumina HiSeq2000 using paired-end 100 bp reads. Turning to the authors' computational methods: SOAPnuke was used to process the raw data, with reads discarded if the reads contained adapters or uncalled bases, had a mean Phred below 15, or lacked an exact constant-primer or identifier match. High-quality paired reads were merged with COPE v1.2.5, and unique nucleotide sequences were defined as clonotypes. MiTCR v1.1 was used to align clonotypes to the IMGT TRBV, TRBD and TRBJ reference segments. Only V-J combinations with frequency above 0.0001, covering about 99% of repertoires, were analysed. A TCS score was defined as the ratio of F50 (clonal expansion) to E x V (chaos), with BLOSUM62-based TCRdist applied between CDR3 peptides within each V-J. Welch's t-statistics and random forest reduced 500 to 550 V-J features to 10 to 15, which were used in a naive Bayes classifier (R e1071). The public reads were run again by TCRdb, first through fastp at Q25 and then through MiXCR, and only productive beta chains were kept. Under each unique CDR3 protein, matching rows form one entry showing the most common genes and DNA. Here the V and J calls rest on TCRdb's processing, not on the authors' analysis. This sample has approximately 430,000 distinct CDR3 sequences in its table, and 15% to 18% of those were observed once. The top ten constitute 12% to 15% of the sample.

Study-level results and caveats: Blood samples also contained most of the expanded thyroid clonotypes (frequency above 0.001), which suggests that blood repertoires may reflect thyroid immune responses. In cross-validation, a model built on a 13 V-J signature told ophthalmopathy apart from stable hyperthyroidism with 87.88% sensitivity and roughly 81% specificity, and in testing the same model reached 80%/75%. No statistical method was used to fix the sample size in advance, and group allocation was not hidden from the investigators. In validation, the model predicted progression to ophthalmopathy a median of about 5.9 months before onset, with about 67% sensitivity and almost 75% specificity.

The germline ends are 15 bases apart after V is trimmed by 5 bases and J by 7 bases. Looking up the germline V gene yields CDR1 SGHVS and CDR2 FQNEAQ. Including the terminal cysteine and phenylalanine, the CDR3 comprises 13 residues. Just the 39-base CDR3 DNA is kept, in frame starting at base 1. This receptor was obtained from a woman aged 18-35 years with Graves' hyperthyroidism. The sequenced material came from blood. The rearrangement combines TRBV7-8 with TRBJ2-7; the D gene is perhaps TRBD2, from 6 matching bases. The sequence in DNA is TGTGCCAGCAGCCGACCGGGGGTGGGGGAGCAGTACTTC. Its translation reads: CASSRPGVGEQYF.